The next 18 T cell receptor beta chains were all read from a single sample in a study of cytomegalovirus exposure and HLA in healthy donors. PCR amplification relied on 60 Vbeta primers (plus 13 Jbeta primers). Method: immunoSEQ multiplex PCR; TCRdb's copy keeps in-frame clones and lacks some. The table includes about 98,000 clones, over 65% detected once. Input material: PBMCs. Receptor source: a man in his 60s in good health and CMV-seropositive.

This chain connects TRBV5-1 to TRBJ1-2; TRBD1 matches at 11 bases. This CDR3 has 14 residues. Trimming took 3 bases from V and 4 from J; bases not matched to a gene: 2. Looked up from germline, CDR1 is SGHRS and CDR2 is YFSETQ. The CDR3 is CASSSGQGVYGYTF. CDR3 coding DNA: TGCGCCAGCAGCTCGGGACAGGGGGTCTATGGCTACACCTTC.

V gene TRBV4-1 combines with J gene TRBJ2-3; tentative D call: TRBD2 (6 bases). Germline V CDR1 and CDR2: MGHRA, YSYEKL. The CDR3 loop spans 15 amino acids. V lost 1 base to trimming and J lost 0 bases, with 8 bases between them. CDR3: CASSQGGASTDTQYF. The CDR3 DNA follows: TGCGCCAGCAGCCAAGGCGGGGCTAGCACAGATACGCAGTATTTT.

J is TRBJ1-1 and V is TRBV15; D gene uncertain. This CDR3 has 14 residues. Deletions cut 1 base from V and 1 base from J, with 7 bases between. CDR1 is LNHNV and CDR2 is YYDKDF in the germline V gene (reference sequence). CDR3 residues: CATSRVRGNTEAFF. CDR3 in DNA: TGTGCCACCAGCAGAGTGCGCGGGAACACTGAAGCTTTCTTT. Together with reference TRBV15 and TRBJ1-1, the CDR3 gives the full variable domain: DAMVIQNPRYQVTQFGKPVTLSCSQTLNHNVMYWYQQKSSQAPKLLFHYYDKDFNNEADTPDNFQSRRPNTSFCFLDIRSPGLGDTAMYLCATSRVRGNTEAFFGQGTRLTVV.

Turning to this clone: The sample carries other DNA sequences with the same CDR3. J is TRBJ2-7 and V is TRBV6-6; possible D gene TRBD2, 6 bases. Trimming took 3 bases from V and 2 from J, leaving 11 bases between them. Looked up from germline, CDR1 is MNHNY and CDR2 is SVGAGI (reference sequence). This CDR3 has 14 amino acids. The CDR3 protein is CASSYAGRPYEQYF. CDR3 sequence (DNA): TGTGCCAGCAGTTATGCGGGGCGCCCCTACGAGCAGTACTTC.

V gene TRBV19 combines with J gene TRBJ2-2, with TRBD1 as a possible D gene (6 bases). Germline CDR1 is LNHDA and CDR2 is SQIVND (reference sequence). V was shortened by 6 bases and J by 7 bases, with 15 bases between the two germline ends. The CDR3 spans 14 residues. The CDR3 DNA reads as TGTGCCAGTAGGAAACAGGGTTCGGGCGGGGAGCTGTTTTTT. Amino acid sequence: CASRKQGSGGELFF.

The CDR3 sequence is CASSPQGQGYYEQYF. The CDR3 DNA sequence: TGTGCCAGTAGTCCTCAGGGACAGGGATATTACGAGCAGTACTTC. The chain joins TRBV19 to TRBJ2-7, with TRBD1 matching over 9 bases. After removal of 5 bases from V and 4 bases from J, the junction contained 9 bases not matched to a gene. The CDR3 contains 15 residues. Germline values: CDR1 LNHDA, CDR2 SQIVND (reference sequence).

The J gene is TRBJ2-3, the V gene TRBV5-6; the match to TRBD2 covers 11 bases. The CDR3 is made up of 16 amino acids. The germline gives CDR1 SGHDT, CDR2 YYEEEE. The J segment lost 2 bases and the V segment lost 2 bases, leaving 4 bases of the junction unmatched. The CDR3 sequence is CASSFRLAGTTDTQYF. CDR3 DNA: TGTGCCAGCAGCTTCCGACTAGCGGGGACCACAGATACGCAGTATTTT. The full variable domain, completed using reference TRBV5-6 and TRBJ2-3, is DAGVTQSPTHLIKTRGQQVTLRCSPKSGHDTVSWYQQALGQGPQFIFQYYEEEERQRGNFPDRFSGHQFPNYSSELNVNALLLGDSALYLCASSFRLAGTTDTQYFGPGTRLTVL.

With respect to this clone: A much larger clone sits a single nucleotide away, making a read error possible. In DNA form, the CDR3 reads TGTGCCCGCAGCTTGGAGTCCGACAGGTGGGCCCAGCATTTT. Its protein product is CARSLESDRWAQHF. V and J are TRBV5-6 and TRBJ1-5, with D possibly being TRBD1 (6 bases). The CDR3 consists of 14 residues. Germline values: CDR1 SGHDT, CDR2 YYEEEE.

The chain carries TRBV27 and TRBJ2-7; D is unresolved. The germline V gene has CDR1 MNHEY and CDR2 SMNVEV (reference sequence). Trimming left V 4 bases short and J 0 bases short, with 4 bases between. The CDR3 totals 12 residues. The chain's CDR3 is CASSSSSYEQYF. The CDR3 DNA reads TGTGCCAGCAGTTCTAGCTCCTACGAGCAGTACTTC.

The chain has TRBV18 and TRBJ1-4, with 9 bases identical to TRBD1. V lost 2 bases, J lost 8 bases, and 6 bases stayed unmatched. The germline gives CDR1 KGHSH, CDR2 LQKENI. This CDR3 region has 15 residues. CDR3 in amino acids: CASSPLGQGREKLFF. In DNA form, the CDR3 reads TGTGCCAGCTCACCATTGGGACAGGGCCGGGAAAAACTGTTTTTT.

The V and J genes are TRBV5-6 and TRBJ1-6; TRBD1 matches at 9 bases. Trimming took 4 bases from V and 9 from J; bases not matched to a gene: 11. Germline CDR1 reads SGHDT; CDR2 reads YYEEEE. This CDR3 spans 16 amino acids. Here the CDR3 reads CASSGLDRGFASPLHF. CDR3 DNA: TGTGCCAGCAGCGGCCTCGACAGGGGGTTCGCTTCACCCCTCCACTTT.

V gene TRBV4-1 combines with J gene TRBJ2-1, with 9 bases that match TRBD2. Germline CDR1 is MGHRA and CDR2 is YSYEKL. The CDR3 extends over 17 amino acids. V shed 5 bases and J 0 bases; nucleotides not matched to a gene: 8. CDR3 nucleotides: TGCGCCAGCAGCAGGACTAGCGACCTGAGCTCCTACAATGAGCAGTTCTTC. Its translation: CASSRTSDLSSYNEQFF.

The V gene is TRBV18, the J gene TRBJ2-7, with unresolved D. Germline CDR1 reads KGHSH; CDR2 reads LQKENI. This CDR3 spans 14 amino acids. Trimming shortened V by 2 bases and J by 3 bases, and 11 bases separated the two germline ends. The CDR3 nucleotides read TGTGCCAGCTCACCAACGGGTTTCAGCTACGAGCAGTACTTC. Its translation: CASSPTGFSYEQYF. Based on the CDR3 plus reference TRBV18 and TRBJ2-7, the full variable domain is NAGVMQNPRHLVRRRGQEARLRCSPMKGHSHVYWYRQLPEEGLKFMVYLQKENIIDESGMPKERFSAEFPKEGPSILRIQQVVRGDSAAYFCASSPTGFSYEQYFGPGTRLTVT.

This clone appeared a single time. This chain connects TRBV15 to TRBJ2-5; D is possibly TRBD2 (9 bases). V shed 1 base and J shed 0 bases, with 27 bases lying between them. The germline gives CDR1 LNHNV, CDR2 YYDKDF (reference sequence). The CDR3 covers 21 residues. CDR3: CATSRARPGGGGAGYQETQYF. CDR3 coding DNA: TGTGCCACCAGCAGAGCCAGACCAGGGGGCGGGGGGGCCGGGTACCAAGAGACCCAGTACTTC.

The rearrangement uses TRBV6-5 and TRBJ1-6; 7 nucleotides line up with TRBD1. CDR3 length: 13 amino acids. From germline, CDR1 is MNHEY and CDR2 SVGAGI. V was clipped by 7 bases and J by 13 bases; unmatched bases: 10. The CDR3 coding sequence is TGTGCCAGCACCCCCCCGGAGGGGGCTCCCCTCCACTTT. Protein sequence: CASTPPEGAPLHF.

The chain recombines TRBV5-4 with TRBJ1-3, with 8 positions matching TRBD1. Trimming at V came to 1 base and at J to 0 bases, leaving 3 bases not matched to a gene. CDR1 SGHNT and CDR2 YYREEE come from the germline V gene (reference sequence). There are 16 residues in the CDR3. The CDR3 DNA sequence: TGTGCCAGCAGCTTGAGCCAGGGGGCCTCTGGAAACACCATATATTTT. It specifies CASSLSQGASGNTIYF.

V is TRBV7-9 and J is TRBJ2-7, with 8 bases aligning to TRBD1. CDR3 size: 14 residues. Germline assignment: CDR1 SEHNR and CDR2 FQNEAQ (reference sequence). Trimming took 4 bases from V and 6 from J; bases not matched to a gene: 8. DNA for the CDR3: TGTGCCAGCAGCTACAGGGGGACGGGTCTCGAGCAGTACTTC. It codes for CASSYRGTGLEQYF.

The rearrangement joins TRBV4-3 to TRBJ2-6; perhaps TRBD1 as D (5 bases). Per germline, CDR1 LGHNA and CDR2 YSLEER. V was shortened by 4 bases and J by 0 bases, with 7 bases between the two germline ends. The CDR3 is 15 amino acids. This chain's CDR3 is CASSRQFSGANVLTF. CDR3 bases: TGCGCCAGCAGCCGACAGTTCTCTGGGGCCAACGTCCTGACTTTC.